The sequence of this T cell receptor beta chain was determined in a study of post-analysis software for immune sequencing data. This clonotype was picked up a small number of times. Its antigen remains unidentified. Germline CDR1 reads MDHEN; CDR2 reads SYDVKM. The CDR3 sequence is 14 residues long. Trimming removed 7 bases at V and 0 bases at J, with 11 bases between. Prepared libraries of TCR beta cDNA carried unique molecular identifiers. With about 0.95 to 11 million T cells as the source, approximately 500,000 cDNA molecules resulted. TCRdb redid the calling of the PCR reads with MiXCR, one entry per CDR3 protein. The top ten hold approximately 0.55% of the sample, which has over 700,000 distinct CDR3 sequences, less than 35% seen once. Findings and limits, study-wide: Normalized Chao1 diversity was significantly lower in multiple sclerosis patients than in controls. The authors found that F measure strongly co-clustered same-batch samples. Roughly five TRBV segments, including TRBV5-6, TRBV5-1 and TRBV20-1, were more frequent in patients than controls.

The sample consisted of blood. The chain recombines TRBV28 with TRBJ2-3, with D uncertain. This receptor was identified in a girl aged 10-17 years with multiple sclerosis. The CDR3 sequence: CASKRERSTDTQYF. In nucleotides, the CDR3 is TGTGCCAGCAAACGAGAACGTAGCACAGATACGCAGTATTTT.